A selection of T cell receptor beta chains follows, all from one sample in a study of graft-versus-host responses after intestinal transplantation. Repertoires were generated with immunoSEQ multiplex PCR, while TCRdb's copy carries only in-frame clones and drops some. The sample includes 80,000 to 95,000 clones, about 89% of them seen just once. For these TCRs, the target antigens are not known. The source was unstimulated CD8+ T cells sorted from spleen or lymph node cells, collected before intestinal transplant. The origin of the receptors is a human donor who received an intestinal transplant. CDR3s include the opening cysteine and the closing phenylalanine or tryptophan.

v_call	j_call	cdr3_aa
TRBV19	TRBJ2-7	CASSGFYEQYF
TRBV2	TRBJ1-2	CASSPTESPGYGYTF
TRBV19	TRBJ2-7	CASSSQGSSYEQYF
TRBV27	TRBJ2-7	CASRLAGESYEQYF
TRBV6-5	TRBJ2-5	CASSYNRGTVETQYF
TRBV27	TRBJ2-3	CASSLKLAGVVDTQYF
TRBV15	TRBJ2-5	CATSRALTGGRETQYF
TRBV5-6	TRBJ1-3	CASSLQGGNTIYF
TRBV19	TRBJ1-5	CASSIGQGVNQPQHF
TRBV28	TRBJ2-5	CASNPGLAGRALETQYF
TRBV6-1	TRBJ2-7	CASMTWDYEQYF
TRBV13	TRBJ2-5	CASSLDNLQETQYF
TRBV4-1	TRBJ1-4	CASSQEGGGTANEKLFF
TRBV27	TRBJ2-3	CASSLIGTDTQYF
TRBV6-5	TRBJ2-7	CASSYSTGSGYEQYF
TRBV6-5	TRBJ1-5	CASRGENQPQHF
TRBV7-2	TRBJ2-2	CASSSRSLGTSFRELFF
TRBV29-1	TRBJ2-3	CSVEGPNTDTQYF
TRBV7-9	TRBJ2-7	CASSPPAESSYEQYF
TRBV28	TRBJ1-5	CASSLWWTGAIRDGWLSNQPQHF
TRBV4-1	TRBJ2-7	CASSHGEGSSYEQYF
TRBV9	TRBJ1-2	CASSVGVYGYTF
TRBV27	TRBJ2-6	CASSLVGANVLTF
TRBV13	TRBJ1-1	CASSPMRQEQAFF
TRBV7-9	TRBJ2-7	CASSSSEGQGAAFEQYF
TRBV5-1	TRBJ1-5	CASGGKSNQPQHF
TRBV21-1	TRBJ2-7	CASSKVESVSYEQYF
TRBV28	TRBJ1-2	CASTRVRGQVEGYTF
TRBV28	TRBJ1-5	CASSTTGFNQPQHF
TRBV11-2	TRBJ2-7	CASSLPGVRTYEQYF
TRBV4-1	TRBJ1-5	CASSNQDRDRHQPQHF
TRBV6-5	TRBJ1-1	CASNGDRFSDTEAFF
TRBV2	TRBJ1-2	CASNTGQGIYGYTF
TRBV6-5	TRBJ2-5	CASSSYTRAGETQYF
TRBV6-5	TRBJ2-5	CASRSSGEQTQYF
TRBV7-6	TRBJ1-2	CASSSQTGSWSEDGYTF
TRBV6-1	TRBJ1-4	CASRPWGGAGEKLFF
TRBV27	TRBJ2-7	CASKTGTGVRYEQYF
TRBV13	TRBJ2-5	CASTLAGGPRYQETQYF
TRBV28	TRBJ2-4	CASSYPAGGPGVTQYF
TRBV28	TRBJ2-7	CASSLTGLAYEQYF
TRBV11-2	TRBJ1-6	CASNKQGTDSPLHF
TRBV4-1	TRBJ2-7	CASSHTSPEALYEQYF
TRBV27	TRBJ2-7	CASSLSRGGHEQYF
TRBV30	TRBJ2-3	CAHVPRRDTQYF
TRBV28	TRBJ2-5	CARTSASPQETQYF